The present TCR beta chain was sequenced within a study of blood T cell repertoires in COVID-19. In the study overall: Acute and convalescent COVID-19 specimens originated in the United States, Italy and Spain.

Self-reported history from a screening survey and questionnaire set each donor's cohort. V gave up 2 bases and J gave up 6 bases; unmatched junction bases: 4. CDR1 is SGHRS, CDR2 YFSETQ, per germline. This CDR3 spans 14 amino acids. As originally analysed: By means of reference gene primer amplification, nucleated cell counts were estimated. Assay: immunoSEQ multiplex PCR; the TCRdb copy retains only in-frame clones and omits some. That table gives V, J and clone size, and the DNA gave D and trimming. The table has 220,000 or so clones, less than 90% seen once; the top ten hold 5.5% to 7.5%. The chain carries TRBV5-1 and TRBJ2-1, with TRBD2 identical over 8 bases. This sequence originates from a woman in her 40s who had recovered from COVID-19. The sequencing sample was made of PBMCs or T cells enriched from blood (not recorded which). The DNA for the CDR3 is TGCGCCAGCAGCTTATCTGGACTAGCCAATGAGCAGTTCTTC. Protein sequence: CASSLSGLANEQFF.